Listed here are 24 T cell receptor beta chains from one sample, sequenced in a study of cytomegalovirus exposure and HLA in healthy donors. Assay used: immunoSEQ multiplex PCR; TCRdb lists only in-frame clones, some missing. The sample contains some 250,000 clones, 90% of which appear only once. The sample consisted of PBMCs. Receptors originate from a woman aged 18 to 35 in good health and CMV-seronegative.

For the CDR3, the DNA is TGTGCCAGCAGGTCAGGGGCGGAGACCCAGTACTTC. This encodes CASRSGAETQYF. This chain uses TRBV2 with TRBJ2-5; D might be TRBD1 (6 bases). V lost 6 bases and J lost 5, with 10 bases in between. From germline, CDR1 is SNHLY and CDR2 FYNNEI. This CDR3 contains 12 residues.

The rearrangement uses TRBV15 and TRBJ2-7; TRBD2 aligns across 10 bases. Germline V lookup: CDR1 LNHNV, CDR2 YYDKDF (reference sequence). V lost 6 bases, J lost 4 bases, and 3 bases stayed unmatched. The CDR3 loop spans 13 amino acids. The CDR3 is CATSTGLAYEQYF. CDR3 DNA sequence: TGTGCCACCAGTACGGGACTAGCGTACGAGCAGTACTTC.

The V call is TRBV19, the J call TRBJ1-5; D gene ambiguous. CDR3 length equals 17 residues. Germline loops: CDR1 LNHDA, CDR2 SQIVND (reference sequence). The ends were cut back, 8 bases at V and 0 bases at J, with 20 bases in the middle. CDR3 region: CASRRGSWVNSNQPQHF. CDR3 in DNA: TGTGCCAGTCGGCGAGGGAGCTGGGTCAATAGCAATCAGCCCCAGCATTTT.

The V gene is TRBV5-1, the J gene TRBJ2-5; 10 bases agree with TRBD2. Germline CDR1 reads SGHRS; CDR2 reads YFSETQ. This CDR3 region has 17 residues. V dropped 4 bases and J dropped 5; count of bases not matched to a gene: 14. The CDR3 DNA reads as TGCGCCAGCAGCGTCGGCCAGCCGGGACTAGCGCGGGAGACCCAGTACTTC. This codes for CASSVGQPGLARETQYF.

This chain connects TRBV7-9 to TRBJ1-2; no clear D gene. Per the germline V gene, CDR1 is SEHNR and CDR2 is FQNEAQ (reference sequence). Trimming took 5 bases from V and 4 from J, leaving 11 bases between them. CDR3 length: 13 residues. CDR3 sequence (DNA): TGTGCCAGCAGCCTTGACCTAGGCTATGGCTACACCTTC. Translated: CASSLDLGYGYTF.

The J gene is TRBJ2-1, the V gene TRBV7-9; possible D gene TRBD2, 7 bases. This CDR3 is 15 amino acids long. Trimming removed 7 bases from V and 7 bases from J, with 20 bases in between. Germline CDR1 and CDR2: SEHNR and FQNEAQ (reference sequence). The CDR3 nucleotides are TGTGCCAGCACCTCCCGGGCGGGGGCGTTGAATGAGCAGTTCTTC. Translating gives CASTSRAGALNEQFF. Combining the CDR3 with reference TRBV7-9 and TRBJ2-1 gives the whole variable domain DTGVSQNPRHKITKRGQNVTFRCDPISEHNRLYWYRQTLGQGPEFLTYFQNEAQLEKSRLLSDRFSAERPKGSFSTLEIQRTEQGDSAMYLCASTSRAGALNEQFFGPGTRLTVL.

The rearrangement links TRBV9 to TRBJ1-5, with 7 bases matching TRBD1. The CDR3 runs to 15 residues. Unmatched junction bases numbered 6, after V lost 1 base and J lost 5 bases. Germline values: CDR1 SGDLS, CDR2 YYNGEE. CDR3 nucleotide sequence: TGTGCCAGCAGCGTAACGGGGCAGGGGGATCAGCCCCAGCATTTT. Translating it yields CASSVTGQGDQPQHF.

This sequence joins TRBV6-6 and TRBJ1-5; 9 bases are a match to TRBD1. The CDR3 covers 16 residues. V gave up 4 bases and J gave up 0 bases; unmatched junction bases: 4. CDR1 and CDR2 from the germline V gene are MNHNY and SVGAGI (reference sequence). In nucleotides, the CDR3 is TGTGCCAGCAGTTTCGTGGACAGGGGTAGCAATCAGCCCCAGCATTTT. It translates to CASSFVDRGSNQPQHF.

The chain uses TRBV6-5 and TRBJ1-2; D remains unclear. The CDR3 has 11 residues. Trimming removed 8 bases from V and 5 bases from J, with 9 bases in between. The germline V gene has CDR1 MNHEY and CDR2 SVGAGI. The CDR3 is CASAGGYGYTF. The CDR3 region has the DNA TGTGCCAGCGCGGGAGGGTATGGCTACACCTTC.

The V gene is TRBV5-1, the J gene TRBJ1-6; possible D gene TRBD1, 6 bases. The CDR3 length is 15 residues. CDR1 is SGHRS, CDR2 YFSETQ, per germline. Trimming removed 0 bases from V and 6 bases from J, with 10 bases in between. CDR3 sequence: CASSLVSGANSPLHF. For the CDR3, the DNA is TGCGCCAGCAGCTTGGTCTCAGGGGCTAATTCACCCCTCCACTTT.

CDR3 in amino acids: CASSLLLQETQYF. The CDR3 DNA follows: TGTGCCAGCAGCTTATTACTACAAGAGACCCAGTACTTC. The rearrangement links TRBV7-2 to TRBJ2-5, with D hard to call. V was shortened by 2 bases and J by 2 bases, with 6 bases between the two germline ends. From germline, CDR1 is SGHTA and CDR2 FQGNSA. This CDR3 region has 13 residues.

The chain recombines TRBV6-1 with TRBJ1-5; D possibly corresponds to TRBD1 (6 bases). V was cut by 10 bases and J by 3 bases, with 13 bases left in between. CDR3 length: 13 amino acids. In germline, CDR1 is MNHNS, CDR2 SASEGT. The CDR3 spells CATLQGSNQPQHF. The CDR3 DNA reads as TGTGCCACTCTACAGGGTTCCAATCAGCCCCAGCATTTT.

The rearrangement joins TRBV4-2 to TRBJ1-1; 7 positions agree with TRBD1. The CDR3 loop spans 14 amino acids. With 0 bases clipped from V and 6 bases from J, the junction kept 4 bases outside the gene matches. Germline V gene data show CDR1 as LGHNA and CDR2 as YNFKEQ. This chain's CDR3 is CASSQDRGGSEAFF. For the CDR3, the DNA is TGTGCCAGCAGCCAAGATAGAGGGGGCTCTGAAGCTTTCTTT.

The chain has TRBV11-2 and TRBJ2-1; D ambiguous. Trimming took 0 bases from V and 9 from J, leaving 12 bases between them. The germline V gene encodes CDR1 SGHAT and CDR2 FQNNGV. The CDR3 totals 14 residues. CDR3 loop: CASSLDRRGPEQFF. CDR3 bases: TGTGCCAGCAGCTTAGATCGTCGAGGCCCTGAGCAGTTCTTC.

Here the CDR3 reads CASSELAEIQETQYF. The CDR3 DNA reads TGTGCCAGCAGTGAACTAGCGGAGATCCAAGAGACCCAGTACTTC. The J gene is TRBJ2-5, the V gene TRBV6-1; 7 bases fit TRBD2. The V gene's germline CDR1 is MNHNS and CDR2 SASEGT. This CDR3 spans 15 amino acids. The trim removed 2 bases at V and 1 base at J, leaving 4 bases unmatched.

This clone was recorded only once. V and J are TRBV10-3 and TRBJ1-2, with a weak D call TRBD1 (5 bases). The germline V and J ends were trimmed by 0 bases and 5 bases, with 13 bases remaining between them. Germline V gene sequence: CDR1 ENHRY, CDR2 SYGVKD. This CDR3 region has 15 residues. Here the CDR3 reads CAISESGRDFYGYTF. CDR3 DNA: TGTGCCATCAGTGAGTCAGGCAGGGACTTTTATGGCTACACCTTC.

This clone occurred a few times. This sequence joins TRBV28 and TRBJ2-7; a possible D gene is TRBD1 (5 bases). The ends were cut back, 6 bases at V and 2 bases at J, with 20 bases in the middle. CDR3 size: 16 residues. The germline gives CDR1 MDHEN, CDR2 SYDVKM. CDR3 bases: TGTGCCAGCAGCCAACTCAGGGATAGGGATGCCTACGAGCAGTACGTC. Translation gives CASSQLRDRDAYEQYV.

This clone was seen only a few times. The CDR3 DNA reads as TGTGCCAGCAGCGGGAGGGATGAGCAGTTCTTC. Translation: CASSGRDEQFF. The chain joins TRBV9 to TRBJ2-1, with a possible D match to TRBD2 (6 bases). The germline V and J ends were trimmed by 3 bases and 8 bases, with 6 bases remaining between them. Per the germline V gene, CDR1 is SGDLS and CDR2 is YYNGEE. This CDR3 comprises 11 residues.

The chain links TRBV7-6 to TRBJ1-4, with D maybe TRBD1 (5 bases). The CDR3 length is 18 residues. CDR1 and CDR2 (germline): SGHVS, FNYEAQ. Trimming pared 4 bases from V and 3 bases from J, leaving 21 bases between. The CDR3 DNA reads TGTGCCAGCAGCTCAGCGGTTAGGACAAGTCGGGCTAATGAAAAACTGTTTTTT. Translated, it gives CASSSAVRTSRANEKLFF.

The V gene is TRBV4-1, the J gene TRBJ1-6; possibly TRBD1 for D (5 bases). Looked up from germline, CDR1 is MGHRA and CDR2 is YSYEKL. The CDR3 has 14 residues. Trimming shortened V by 3 bases and J by 7 bases, and 10 bases separated the two germline ends. The CDR3 sequence is CASSQGGTNSPLHF. CDR3 sequence (DNA): TGCGCCAGCAGCCAGGGGGGAACAAATTCACCCCTCCACTTT.

This chain uses TRBV10-3 with TRBJ1-5; 8 nucleotides align to TRBD1. The germline V gene has CDR1 ENHRY and CDR2 SYGVKD. The CDR3 totals 15 residues. Trimming took 3 bases from V and 6 from J; bases not matched to a gene: 7. Written as DNA, the CDR3 is TGTGCCATCAGTGACCGCGGACAGGGATTTCAGCCCCAGCATTTT. This codes for CAISDRGQGFQPQHF.

The rearrangement uses TRBV6-1 and TRBJ2-2; D call uncertain. This CDR3 contains 15 residues. V was shortened by 8 bases and J by 0 bases, with 13 bases between the two germline ends. Looked up from germline, CDR1 is MNHNS and CDR2 is SASEGT. This CDR3 is CASLNRVTNTGELFF. The DNA for the CDR3 is TGTGCCAGCCTAAACAGAGTTACGAACACCGGGGAGCTGTTTTTT.

This clone appeared a single time. The chain joins TRBV9 to TRBJ1-2; the D gene is possibly TRBD1 (5 bases). CDR3 length equals 12 residues. Germline V lookup: CDR1 SGDLS, CDR2 YYNGEE. Trimming took off 2 bases at V and 7 bases at J, with 9 bases between the two ends. The CDR3 sequence: CASSVGGRGYTF. The CDR3 bases are TGTGCCAGCAGCGTCGGGGGTCGTGGCTACACCTTC.

This clone was recorded only once. The CDR3 DNA reads TGCGCCAGCAGTCTACTTCACCGCGGGAACACTGAAGCTTTCTTT. Translated, it gives CASSLLHRGNTEAFF. The chain recombines TRBV23-1 with TRBJ1-1; D not certain. TRBV23-1 is reported as an ORF; its role is uncertain. The CDR3 loop spans 15 amino acids. Trimming removed 4 bases at V and 1 base at J, with 13 bases between.